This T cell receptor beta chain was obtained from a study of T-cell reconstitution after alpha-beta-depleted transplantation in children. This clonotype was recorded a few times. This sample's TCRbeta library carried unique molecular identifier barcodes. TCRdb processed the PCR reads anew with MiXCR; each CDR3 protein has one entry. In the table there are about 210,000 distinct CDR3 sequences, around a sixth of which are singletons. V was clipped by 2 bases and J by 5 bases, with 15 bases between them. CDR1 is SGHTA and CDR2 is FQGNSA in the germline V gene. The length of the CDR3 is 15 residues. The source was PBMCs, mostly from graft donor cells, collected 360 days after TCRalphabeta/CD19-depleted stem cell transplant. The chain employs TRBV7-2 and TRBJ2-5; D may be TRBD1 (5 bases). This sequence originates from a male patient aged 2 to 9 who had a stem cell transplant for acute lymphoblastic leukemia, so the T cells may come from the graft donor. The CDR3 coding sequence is TGTGCCAGCAGCTTACGGACACTTCAGGGCGAGACCCAGTACTTC. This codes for CASSLRTLQGETQYF.